The rows below give T cell receptor beta chains drawn from one sample of a study of CD8 T cells in ankylosing spondylitis. TCRdb re-called the 5' RACE reads with MiXCR, one entry per CDR3 protein. The sample shows hundreds of thousands of distinct CDR3 sequences, roughly 15% of them seen only once. Sequencing was done on a sample of blood, either unsorted or a sorted T cell fraction (not recorded which). The source is a male donor with ankylosing spondylitis. CDR3s include the opening cysteine and the closing phenylalanine or tryptophan. The D gene is left open where the match is weak. For some rows the clone size is stated as once, few or many, or as a class when expanded; others skip it.

v_call	j_call	d_call	clone_size	cdr3_aa	cdr3_nt
TRBV15	TRBJ2-6	TRBD2	few	CATSRDRTSGSSGANVLTF	TGTGCCACCAGCAGAGATCGGACTAGCGGGAGCTCTGGGGCCAACGTCCTGACTTTC
TRBV9	TRBJ2-3	.	.	CASSVGGTLTDTQYF	TGTGCCAGCAGCGTAGGCGGTACCCTCACAGATACGCAGTATTTT
TRBV14	TRBJ1-4	.	few	CASSRWNEKLFF	TGTGCCAGCAGCCGTTGGAATGAAAAACTGTTTTTT
TRBV5-1	TRBJ2-2	.	.	CASSLGRQVLNTGELFF	TGCGCCAGCAGCTTGGGTCGGCAGGTACTAAACACCGGGGAGCTGTTTTTT
TRBV6-1	TRBJ2-7	TRBD2	many	CATSGSGSSYEQYF	TGTGCCACATCGGGGAGCGGGAGCTCCTACGAGCAGTACTTC
TRBV12-3/TRBV12-4	TRBJ2-3	TRBD1	many	CASSLGTGSTDTQYF	TGTGCCAGCAGTCTCGGGACAGGGAGCACAGATACGCAGTATTTT
TRBV15	TRBJ1-6	.	.	CATRLPAYNSPLHF	TGTGCCACCCGACTCCCAGCCTATAATTCACCCCTCCACTTT
TRBV18	TRBJ2-1	TRBD2	many	CASSRLALDNEQFF	TGTGCCAGCTCCCGACTAGCGCTCGACAATGAGCAGTTCTTC
TRBV10-3	TRBJ2-2	.	.	CAISGGGPGELFF	TGTGCCATCAGTGGGGGCGGACCCGGGGAGCTGTTTTTT
TRBV2	TRBJ1-6	TRBD1	few	CASSAYRGNSPLHF	TGTGCCAGCAGCGCATACAGGGGGAATTCACCCCTCCACTTT
TRBV5-1	TRBJ2-7	TRBD1	.	CASSSGQGSDEQYF	TGCGCCAGCAGCTCCGGACAGGGCAGCGACGAGCAGTACTTC
TRBV29-1	TRBJ2-5	.	many	CSVDASWGTQYF	TGCAGCGTTGATGCTAGCTGGGGGACCCAGTACTTC
TRBV6-2/TRBV6-3	TRBJ2-3	TRBD2	few	CASSRPAGGRMDTQYF	TGTGCCAGCAGTAGACCAGCGGGAGGAAGAATGGATACGCAGTATTTT
TRBV30	TRBJ1-2	.	few	CAWSVGGRGGGYTF	TGTGCCTGGAGTGTAGGCGGCCGGGGTGGTGGCTACACCTTC
TRBV7-9	TRBJ2-3	TRBD1	few	CASSSDRNTDTQYF	TGTGCCAGCAGCTCGGACAGGAACACAGATACGCAGTATTTT
TRBV28	TRBJ1-2	.	few	CASSLLGSYGYGYTF	TGTGCCAGCAGTTTATTGGGGAGCTACGGCTATGGCTACACCTTC
TRBV28	TRBJ1-1	TRBD1	few	CASSNNGQGNTEAFF	TGTGCCAGCAGTAACAACGGACAGGGAAACACTGAAGCTTTCTTT
TRBV28	TRBJ1-1	TRBD1	.	CASSFRQGLVTEAFF	TGTGCCAGCAGTTTTCGACAGGGCCTAGTCACTGAAGCTTTCTTT
TRBV7-3	TRBJ2-2	TRBD1	.	CASSLDRGRELFF	TGTGCCAGCAGCCTCGACAGGGGGCGGGAGCTGTTTTTT
TRBV11-1	TRBJ2-3	TRBD1	.	CASSFEGSRDRVTDTQYF	TGTGCCAGCAGCTTTGAGGGTAGTAGGGACAGGGTCACAGATACGCAGTATTTT
TRBV7-2	TRBJ2-7	.	.	CASSLAESVRVKGEQYF	TGTGCCAGCAGCTTAGCAGAGTCGGTCAGGGTGAAGGGCGAGCAGTACTTC
TRBV12-3/TRBV12-4	TRBJ1-1	.	many	CASSLGGSSEAFF	TGTGCCAGCAGTTTGGGGGGGTCGTCTGAAGCTTTCTTT
TRBV19	TRBJ1-4	TRBD1	.	CASNPGNRGRVEKLFF	TGTGCCAGTAACCCCGGGAATAGGGGGCGCGTTGAAAAACTGTTTTTT
TRBV7-2	TRBJ1-2	TRBD1	few	CASSSRDRDYGYTF	TGTGCCAGCAGCTCCCGGGACAGGGACTATGGCTACACCTTC
TRBV5-1	TRBJ2-5	TRBD2	.	CASSPGLAARSQETQYF	TGCGCCAGCAGCCCGGGACTAGCAGCTAGATCCCAAGAGACCCAGTACTTC
TRBV2	TRBJ2-3	.	.	CASSYDRFSTDTQYF	TGTGCCAGCAGTTACGACAGGTTTAGTACAGATACGCAGTATTTT
TRBV7-3	TRBJ2-3	.	.	CASSLMGLGTDTQYF	TGTGCCAGCAGCTTAATGGGGTTGGGCACAGATACGCAGTATTTT
TRBV11-2	TRBJ2-3	TRBD1	few	CASRDWGTGSADTQYF	TGTGCCAGCAGAGATTGGGGGACAGGGAGCGCAGATACGCAGTATTTT
TRBV27	TRBJ1-2	TRBD1	few	CASRPGQGDYGYTF	TGTGCCAGCAGACCGGGACAGGGCGACTATGGCTACACCTTC
TRBV20-1	TRBJ1-5	TRBD1	.	CSARKQGAVGNQPQHF	TGCAGTGCTAGGAAACAGGGGGCCGTCGGCAATCAGCCCCAGCATTTT
TRBV20-1	TRBJ2-6	.	few	CSASGRRISGANVLTF	TGCAGTGCTTCTGGGCGACGGATCTCTGGGGCCAACGTCCTGACTTTC
TRBV6-1	TRBJ2-5	TRBD1	once	CASSTRQGAKETQYF	TGTGCCAGCTCCACCAGGCAGGGGGCAAAAGAGACCCAGTACTTC
TRBV28	TRBJ1-2	.	many	CASSGWDGYTF	TGTGCCAGCAGTGGTTGGGATGGCTACACCTTC
TRBV20-1	TRBJ2-4	.	.	CSAGSPNSPKNIQYF	TGCAGTGCTGGCAGCCCTAACTCCCCCAAAAACATTCAGTACTTC
TRBV3-1	TRBJ2-7	.	.	CASSQGGVRLYEQYF	TGTGCCAGCAGCCAGGGTGGAGTTCGGCTGTACGAGCAGTACTTC
TRBV5-1	TRBJ2-5	.	.	CASSITEADAETQYF	TGCGCCAGCAGCATTACCGAAGCCGACGCGGAGACCCAGTACTTC
TRBV5-1	TRBJ2-4	TRBD2	.	CASSTGLAGVLAKNIQYF	TGCGCCAGCAGCACCGGACTAGCGGGAGTCCTAGCCAAAAACATTCAGTACTTC
TRBV12-5	TRBJ2-4	.	.	CASERTFIAKNIQYF	TGTGCTAGTGAACGGACTTTTATAGCCAAAAACATTCAGTACTTC
TRBV27	TRBJ2-7	TRBD1	few	CASSSRQGVEQYF	TGTGCCAGCAGTTCGCGACAGGGAGTCGAGCAGTACTTC
TRBV4-1	TRBJ2-5	.	few	CASSQGWGSQETQYF	TGCGCCAGCAGCCAAGGATGGGGGTCCCAAGAGACCCAGTACTTC
TRBV18	TRBJ2-1	TRBD1	few	CASSPIQGNNEQFF	TGTGCCAGCTCACCAATACAGGGGAACAATGAGCAGTTCTTC
TRBV6-1	TRBJ1-2	TRBD1	once	CAVRPGRDRGNYGYTF	TGTGCCGTTCGCCCAGGGCGGGACAGGGGAAACTATGGCTACACCTTC
TRBV4-3	TRBJ2-3	TRBD2	.	CASSRFYGGLAGGNTDTQYF	TGCGCCAGCAGCCGATTTTATGGGGGACTAGCGGGAGGGAACACAGATACGCAGTATTTT
TRBV5-1	TRBJ2-1	TRBD2	many	CASYSGDSYNEQFF	TGCGCCAGCTACAGCGGGGACTCCTACAATGAGCAGTTCTTC
TRBV12-3/TRBV12-4	TRBJ1-2	TRBD1	.	CASSHRGKYYGYTF	TGTGCCAGCAGTCACAGGGGAAAGTACTATGGCTACACCTTC